This TCR beta chain was sequenced for a study of graft-versus-host responses after intestinal transplantation. Details on this clone: Its antigen is not known.

TCRdb's copy holds only in-frame clones and misses some; the assay was immunoSEQ multiplex PCR. The table records thousands of clones, 85% of them present only once. The CDR3 consists of 13 residues. V lost 6 bases to trimming and J lost 5 bases; unmatched junction nucleotides: 4. Germline CDR1 SGHAT, CDR2 FQNNGV. Lamina propria and intraepithelial lymphocytes were released by processing graft tissue. Study-wide results and caveats: Patients who carried graft-donor T cell macrochimerism also had high graft-versus-host to host-versus-graft clonal ratios in their allografts.

This TCR came from a human patient who received an intestinal transplant, so some T cells may come from the graft donor. The chain employs TRBV11-2 and TRBJ2-5; 9 bases align to TRBD1. This sample comprised ileum tissue, obtained 156 days after intestinal transplant. The DNA of the CDR3 is TGTGCCAGCAGGCTGGACAGGGGTGAGACCCAGTACTTC. This codes for CASRLDRGETQYF.